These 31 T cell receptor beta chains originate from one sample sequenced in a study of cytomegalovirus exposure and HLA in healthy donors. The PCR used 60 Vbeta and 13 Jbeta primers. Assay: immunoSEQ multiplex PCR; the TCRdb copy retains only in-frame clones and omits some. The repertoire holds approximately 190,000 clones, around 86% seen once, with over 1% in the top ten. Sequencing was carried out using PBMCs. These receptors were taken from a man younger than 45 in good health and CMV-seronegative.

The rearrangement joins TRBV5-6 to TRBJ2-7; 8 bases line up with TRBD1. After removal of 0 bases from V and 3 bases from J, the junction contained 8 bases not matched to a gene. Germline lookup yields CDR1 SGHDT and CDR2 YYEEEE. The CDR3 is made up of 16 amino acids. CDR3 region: CASSLGGGTGIYEQYF. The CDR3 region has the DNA TGTGCCAGCAGCTTGGGTGGCGGGACAGGTATCTACGAGCAGTACTTC.

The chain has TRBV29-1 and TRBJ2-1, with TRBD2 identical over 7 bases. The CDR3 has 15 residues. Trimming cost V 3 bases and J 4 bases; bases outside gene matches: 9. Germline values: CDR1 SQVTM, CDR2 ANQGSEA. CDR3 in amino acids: CSVEGGKVGYNEQFF. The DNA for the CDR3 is TGCAGCGTTGAGGGGGGGAAAGTAGGATACAATGAGCAGTTCTTC.

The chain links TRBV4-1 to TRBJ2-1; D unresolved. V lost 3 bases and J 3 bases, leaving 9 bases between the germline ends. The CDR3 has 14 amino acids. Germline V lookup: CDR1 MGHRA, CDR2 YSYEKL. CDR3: CASSHGGSYNEQFF. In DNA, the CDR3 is TGCGCCAGCAGCCACGGCGGTAGCTACAATGAGCAGTTCTTC.

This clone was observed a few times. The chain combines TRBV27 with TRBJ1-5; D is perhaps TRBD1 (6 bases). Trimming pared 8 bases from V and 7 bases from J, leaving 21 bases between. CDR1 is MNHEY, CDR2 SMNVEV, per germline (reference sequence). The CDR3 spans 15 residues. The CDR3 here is CASALQGSLGQPQHF. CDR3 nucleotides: TGTGCCAGCGCCCTACAGGGTTCTCTAGGGCAGCCCCAGCATTTT.

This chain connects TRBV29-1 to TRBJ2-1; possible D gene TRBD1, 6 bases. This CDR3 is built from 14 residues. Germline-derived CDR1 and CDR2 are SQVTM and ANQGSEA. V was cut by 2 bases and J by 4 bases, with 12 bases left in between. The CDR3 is CSVETPRGYNEQFF. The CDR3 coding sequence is TGCAGCGTTGAAACCCCTAGGGGGTACAATGAGCAGTTCTTC.

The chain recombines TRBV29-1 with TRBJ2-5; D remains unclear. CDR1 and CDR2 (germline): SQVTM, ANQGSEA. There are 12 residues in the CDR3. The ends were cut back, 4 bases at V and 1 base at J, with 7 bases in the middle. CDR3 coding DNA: TGCAGCGTTGGACTGATCCAAGAGACCCAGTACTTC. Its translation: CSVGLIQETQYF.

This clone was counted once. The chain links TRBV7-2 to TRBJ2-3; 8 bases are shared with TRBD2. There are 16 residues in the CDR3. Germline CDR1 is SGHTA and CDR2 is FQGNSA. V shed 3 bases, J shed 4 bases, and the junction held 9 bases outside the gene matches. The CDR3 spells CASSFSGTRSPDTQYF. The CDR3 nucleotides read TGTGCCAGCAGCTTCTCCGGGACTAGGAGCCCAGATACGCAGTATTTT.

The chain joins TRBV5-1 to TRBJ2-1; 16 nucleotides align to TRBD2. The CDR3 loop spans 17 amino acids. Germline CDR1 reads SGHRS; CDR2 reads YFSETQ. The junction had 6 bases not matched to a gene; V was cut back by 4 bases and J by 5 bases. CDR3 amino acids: CASSPPGLAGGDNEQFF. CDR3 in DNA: TGCGCCAGCAGCCCGCCGGGACTAGCGGGGGGGGACAATGAGCAGTTCTTC.

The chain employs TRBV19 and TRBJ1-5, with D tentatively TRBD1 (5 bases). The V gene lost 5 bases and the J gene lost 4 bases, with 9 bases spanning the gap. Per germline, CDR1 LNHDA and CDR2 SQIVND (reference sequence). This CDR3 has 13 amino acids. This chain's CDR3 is CASSPGGNQPQHF. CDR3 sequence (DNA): TGTGCCAGTAGTCCCGGGGGAAATCAGCCCCAGCATTTT.

The CDR3, as DNA: TGTGCCAGCAGCCCGACTTCGGTTACTGAAGCTTTCTTT. Its translation is CASSPTSVTEAFF. The rearrangement joins TRBV7-8 to TRBJ1-1; D is undetermined. Germline V gives CDR1 SGHVS, CDR2 FQNEAQ. This CDR3 comprises 13 residues. The germline V and J ends were trimmed by 5 bases and 5 bases, with 12 bases remaining between them.

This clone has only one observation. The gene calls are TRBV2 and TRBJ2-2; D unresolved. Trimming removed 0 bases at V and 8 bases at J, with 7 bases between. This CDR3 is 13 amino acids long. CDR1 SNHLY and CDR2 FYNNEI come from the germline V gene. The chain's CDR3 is CASSEARRGELFF. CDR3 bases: TGTGCCAGCAGTGAAGCGCGTCGGGGGGAGCTGTTTTTT.

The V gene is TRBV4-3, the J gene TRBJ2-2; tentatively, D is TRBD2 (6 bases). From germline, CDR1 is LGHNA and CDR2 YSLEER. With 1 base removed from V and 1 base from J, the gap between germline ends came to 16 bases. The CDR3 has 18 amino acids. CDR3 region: CASSQVVPGGQNTGELFF. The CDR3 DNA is TGCGCCAGCAGCCAAGTCGTCCCCGGGGGTCAGAACACCGGGGAGCTGTTTTTT.

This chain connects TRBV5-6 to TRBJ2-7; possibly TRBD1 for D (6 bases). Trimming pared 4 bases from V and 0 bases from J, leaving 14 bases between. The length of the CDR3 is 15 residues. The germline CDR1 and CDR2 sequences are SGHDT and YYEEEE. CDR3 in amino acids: CASSPRDKSSYEQYF. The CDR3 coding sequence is TGTGCCAGCAGCCCCCGGGACAAAAGCTCCTACGAGCAGTACTTC.

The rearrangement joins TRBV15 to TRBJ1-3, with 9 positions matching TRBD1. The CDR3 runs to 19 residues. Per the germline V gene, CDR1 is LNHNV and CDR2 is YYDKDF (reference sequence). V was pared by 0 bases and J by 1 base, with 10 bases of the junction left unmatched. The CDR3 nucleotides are TGTGCCACCAGCAGAGAGACCCGGGACAGGGCAATTTCTGGAAACACCATATATTTT. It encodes CATSRETRDRAISGNTIYF.

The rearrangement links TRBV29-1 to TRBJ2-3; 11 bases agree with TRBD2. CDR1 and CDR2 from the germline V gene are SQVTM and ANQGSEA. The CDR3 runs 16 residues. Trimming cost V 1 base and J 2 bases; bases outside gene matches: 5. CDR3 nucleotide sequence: TGCAGCGTTGAAGGGGGTAGCGGGGGGGCCACAGATACGCAGTATTTT. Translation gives CSVEGGSGGATDTQYF.

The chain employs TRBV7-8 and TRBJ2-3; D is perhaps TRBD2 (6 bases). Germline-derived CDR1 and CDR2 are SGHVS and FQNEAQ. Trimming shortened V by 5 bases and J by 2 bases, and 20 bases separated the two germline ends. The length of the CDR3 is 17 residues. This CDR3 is CASSPGLIEITTDTQYF. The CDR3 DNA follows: TGTGCCAGCAGCCCGGGACTCATAGAGATCACCACAGATACGCAGTATTTT. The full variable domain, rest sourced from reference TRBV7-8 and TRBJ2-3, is GAGVSQSPRYKVAKRGQDVALRCDPISGHVSLFWYQQALGQGPEFLTYFQNEAQLDKSGLPSDRFFAERPEGSVSTLKIQRTQQEDSAVYLCASSPGLIEITTDTQYFGPGTRLTVL.

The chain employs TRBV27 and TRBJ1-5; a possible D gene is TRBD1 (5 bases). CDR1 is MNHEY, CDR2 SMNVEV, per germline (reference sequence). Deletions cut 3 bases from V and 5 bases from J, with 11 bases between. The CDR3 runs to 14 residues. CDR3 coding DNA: TGTGCCAGCAGTTTCGGAGGGGCGGATCAGCCCCAGCATTTT. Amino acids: CASSFGGADQPQHF.

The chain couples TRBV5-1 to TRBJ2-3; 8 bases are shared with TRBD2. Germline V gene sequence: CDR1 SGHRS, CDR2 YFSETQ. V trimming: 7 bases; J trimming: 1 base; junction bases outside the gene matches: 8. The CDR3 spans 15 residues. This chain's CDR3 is CASCGGSGGTDTQYF. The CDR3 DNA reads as TGCGCCAGCTGTGGGGGTAGCGGGGGCACAGATACGCAGTATTTT.

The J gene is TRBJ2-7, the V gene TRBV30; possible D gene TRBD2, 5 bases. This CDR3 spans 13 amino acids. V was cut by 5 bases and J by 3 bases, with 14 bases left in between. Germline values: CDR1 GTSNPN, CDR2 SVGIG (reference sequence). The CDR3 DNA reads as TGTGCCTGGGGTACCCCCGGGGACTACGAGCAGTACTTC. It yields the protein CAWGTPGDYEQYF.

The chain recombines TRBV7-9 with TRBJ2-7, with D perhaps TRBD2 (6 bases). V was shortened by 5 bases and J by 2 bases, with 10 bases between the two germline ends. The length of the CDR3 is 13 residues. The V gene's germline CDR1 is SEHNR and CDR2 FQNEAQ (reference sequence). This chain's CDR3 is CASSPRDTYEQYF. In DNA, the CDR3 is TGTGCCAGCAGCCCGCGGGATACCTACGAGCAGTACTTC. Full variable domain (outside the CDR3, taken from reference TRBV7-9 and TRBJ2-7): DTGVSQNPRHKITKRGQNVTFRCDPISEHNRLYWYRQTLGQGPEFLTYFQNEAQLEKSRLLSDRFSAERPKGSFSTLEIQRTEQGDSAMYLCASSPRDTYEQYFGPGTRLTVT.

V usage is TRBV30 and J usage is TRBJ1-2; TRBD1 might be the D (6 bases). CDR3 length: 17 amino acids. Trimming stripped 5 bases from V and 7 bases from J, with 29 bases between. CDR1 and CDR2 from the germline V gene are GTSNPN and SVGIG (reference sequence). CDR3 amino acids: CAWDRARGPPGDSGYTF. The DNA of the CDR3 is TGTGCCTGGGATAGGGCCAGGGGACCTCCAGGGGATTCTGGCTACACCTTC.

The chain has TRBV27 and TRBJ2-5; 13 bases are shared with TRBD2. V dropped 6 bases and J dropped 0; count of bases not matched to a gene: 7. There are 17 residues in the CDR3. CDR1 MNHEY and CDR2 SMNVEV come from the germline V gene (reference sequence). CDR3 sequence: CASSRTSGGSYQETQYF. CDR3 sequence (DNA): TGTGCCAGCAGCCGGACTAGCGGGGGATCGTACCAAGAGACCCAGTACTTC.

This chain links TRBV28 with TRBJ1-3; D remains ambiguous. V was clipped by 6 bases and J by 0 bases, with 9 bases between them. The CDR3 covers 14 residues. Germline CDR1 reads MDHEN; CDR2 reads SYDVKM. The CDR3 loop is CASRLGVSGNTIYF. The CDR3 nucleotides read TGTGCCAGCAGACTCGGGGTCTCTGGAAACACCATATATTTT.

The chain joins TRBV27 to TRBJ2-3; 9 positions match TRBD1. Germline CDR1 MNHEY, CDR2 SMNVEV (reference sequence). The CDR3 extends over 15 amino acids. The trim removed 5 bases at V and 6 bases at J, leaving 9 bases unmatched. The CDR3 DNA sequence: TGTGCCAGCAGTCCCCAGACAGGGGGGCGTGATACGCAGTATTTT. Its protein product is CASSPQTGGRDTQYF.

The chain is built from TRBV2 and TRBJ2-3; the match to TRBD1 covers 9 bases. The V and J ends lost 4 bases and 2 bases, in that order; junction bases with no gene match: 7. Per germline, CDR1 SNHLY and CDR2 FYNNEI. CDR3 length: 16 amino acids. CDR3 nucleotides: TGTGCCAGCAGTGGGACAGGGGATAGGGTCACAGATACGCAGTATTTT. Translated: CASSGTGDRVTDTQYF.

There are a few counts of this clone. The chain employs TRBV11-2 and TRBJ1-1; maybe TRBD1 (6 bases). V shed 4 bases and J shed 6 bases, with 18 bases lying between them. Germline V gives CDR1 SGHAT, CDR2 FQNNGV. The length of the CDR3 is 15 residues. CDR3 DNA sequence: TGTGCCAGCAGCTCTAGCGGGGGGGCGAAGTCTGAAGCTTTCTTT. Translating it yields CASSSSGGAKSEAFF.

The CDR3 DNA is TGTGCCAGCACAGTTACCTCTACTATCAATGAGCAGTTCTTC. Protein product: CASTVTSTINEQFF. V is TRBV7-6 and J is TRBJ2-1, with no clear D. The germline V gene has CDR1 SGHVS and CDR2 FNYEAQ. The CDR3 contains 14 residues. V dropped 7 bases and J dropped 6 bases, with 16 bases sitting between them.

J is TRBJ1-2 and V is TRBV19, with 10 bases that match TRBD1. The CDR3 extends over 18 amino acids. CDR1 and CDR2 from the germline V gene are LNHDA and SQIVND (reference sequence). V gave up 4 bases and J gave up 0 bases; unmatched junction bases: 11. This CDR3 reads CASSRSDRGFGANYGYTF. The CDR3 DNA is TGTGCCAGTAGTAGGTCGGACAGGGGGTTTGGAGCTAACTATGGCTACACCTTC.

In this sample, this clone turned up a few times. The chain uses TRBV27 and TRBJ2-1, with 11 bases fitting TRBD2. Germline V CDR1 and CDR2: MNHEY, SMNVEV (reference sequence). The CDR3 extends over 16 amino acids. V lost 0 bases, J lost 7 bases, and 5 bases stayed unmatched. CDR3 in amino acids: CASSLSSGGAGNEQFF. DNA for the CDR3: TGTGCCAGCAGTTTATCTAGCGGGGGGGCGGGGAATGAGCAGTTCTTC.

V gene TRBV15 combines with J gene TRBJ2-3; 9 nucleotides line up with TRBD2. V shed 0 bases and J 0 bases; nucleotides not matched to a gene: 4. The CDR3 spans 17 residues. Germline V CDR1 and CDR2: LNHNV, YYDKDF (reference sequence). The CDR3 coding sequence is TGTGCCACCAGCAGAGATTTCCTAGCGGGGAGCACAGATACGCAGTATTTT. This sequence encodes CATSRDFLAGSTDTQYF.

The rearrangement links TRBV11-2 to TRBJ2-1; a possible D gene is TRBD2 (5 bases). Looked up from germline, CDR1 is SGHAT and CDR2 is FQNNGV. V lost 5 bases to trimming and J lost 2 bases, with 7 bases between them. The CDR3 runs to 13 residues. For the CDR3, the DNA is TGTGCCAGCAGCCCCGGGACCTACAATGAGCAGTTCTTC. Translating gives CASSPGTYNEQFF.